The entry below gives a single T cell receptor beta chain sequence along with its context. The data were taken from a study of blood T cell repertoires in COVID-19. Study overall: COVID-19 samples from acute and convalescent phases originated in the United States, Italy and Spain.

CDR3 length: 15 amino acids. The V end lost 6 bases, the J end lost 6 bases, and 18 bases lay between the germline ends. Germline CDR1 MNHEY, CDR2 SVGAGI. Seattle researchers signed up patients amid active infection and tracked them longitudinally. Profiling relied on immunoSEQ multiplex PCR, and the TCRdb table lists in-frame clones only, not all of them. The sample lists about 90,000 clones; around 90% were seen once. The chain has TRBV6-5 and TRBJ2-1, with a tentative D call TRBD1 (6 bases). The receptor was isolated from a man aged 45-65 years with COVID-19, enrolled during active disease. Sequenced: peripheral blood. The CDR3 here is CASRERLRGSNEQFF. The CDR3 DNA follows: TGTGCCAGCAGAGAGAGGCTCAGGGGTAGCAATGAGCAGTTCTTC.